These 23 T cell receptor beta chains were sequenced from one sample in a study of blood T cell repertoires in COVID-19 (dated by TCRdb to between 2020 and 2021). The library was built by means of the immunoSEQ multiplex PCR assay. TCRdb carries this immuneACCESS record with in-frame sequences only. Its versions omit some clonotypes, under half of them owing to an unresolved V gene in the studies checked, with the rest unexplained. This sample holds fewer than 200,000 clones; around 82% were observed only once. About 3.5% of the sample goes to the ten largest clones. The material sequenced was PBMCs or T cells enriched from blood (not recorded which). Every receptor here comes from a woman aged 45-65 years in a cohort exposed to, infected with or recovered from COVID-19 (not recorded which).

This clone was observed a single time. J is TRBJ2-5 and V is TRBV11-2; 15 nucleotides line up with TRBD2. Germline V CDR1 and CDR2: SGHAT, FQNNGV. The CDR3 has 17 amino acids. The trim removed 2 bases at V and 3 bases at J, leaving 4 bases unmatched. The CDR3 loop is CASSLYGLAGGEETQYF. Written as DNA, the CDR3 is TGTGCCAGCAGCTTATATGGACTAGCGGGGGGGGAAGAGACCCAGTACTTC.

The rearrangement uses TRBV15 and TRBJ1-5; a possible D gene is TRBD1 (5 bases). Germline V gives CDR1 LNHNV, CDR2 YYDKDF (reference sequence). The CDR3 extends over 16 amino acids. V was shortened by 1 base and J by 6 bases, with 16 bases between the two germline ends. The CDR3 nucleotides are TGTGCCACCAGCAGAGCCGGATCGGCAGGGCGTCAGCCCCAGCATTTT. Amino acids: CATSRAGSAGRQPQHF.

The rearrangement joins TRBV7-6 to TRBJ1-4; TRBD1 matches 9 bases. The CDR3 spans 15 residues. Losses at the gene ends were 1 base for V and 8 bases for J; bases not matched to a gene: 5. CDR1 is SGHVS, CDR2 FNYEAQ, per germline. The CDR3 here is CASSLGTGEREKLFF. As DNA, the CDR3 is TGTGCCAGCAGCTTAGGGACAGGGGAGCGGGAAAAACTGTTTTTT.

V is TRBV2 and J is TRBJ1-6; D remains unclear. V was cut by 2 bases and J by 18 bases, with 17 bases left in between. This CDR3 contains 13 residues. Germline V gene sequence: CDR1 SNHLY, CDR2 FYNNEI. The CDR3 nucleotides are TGTGCCAGCAGTGAAAGATCGGGTCTTAACAACCACTTT. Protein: CASSERSGLNNHF.

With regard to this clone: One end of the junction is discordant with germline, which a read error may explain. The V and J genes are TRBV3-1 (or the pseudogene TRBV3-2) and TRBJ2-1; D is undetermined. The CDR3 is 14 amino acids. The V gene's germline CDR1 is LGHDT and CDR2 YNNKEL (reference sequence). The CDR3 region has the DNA TGTGCCAGCAGCGAAGAAGGAGCCCTCAATGAGCAGTTCTTC. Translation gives CASSEEGALNEQFF.

The CDR3 reads CASSISKRVAGALAHEQFF. The CDR3 region has the DNA TGTGCCAGTAGTATAAGTAAGAGGGTAGCGGGAGCTCTTGCCCATGAGCAGTTCTTC. V usage is TRBV19 and J usage is TRBJ2-1, with TRBD2 identical over 9 bases. Germline trimming cut 2 bases from V and 8 bases from J; bases unmatched to any gene: 19. The CDR3 length is 19 residues. Germline lookup yields CDR1 LNHDA and CDR2 SQIVND (reference sequence).

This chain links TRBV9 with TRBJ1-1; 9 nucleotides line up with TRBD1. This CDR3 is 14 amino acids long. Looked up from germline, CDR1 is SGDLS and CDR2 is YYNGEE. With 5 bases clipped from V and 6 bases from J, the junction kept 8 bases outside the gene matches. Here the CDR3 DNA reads TGTGCCAGCAGTGAACCGGGACAGGGTTCTGAAGCTTTCTTT. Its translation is CASSEPGQGSEAFF.

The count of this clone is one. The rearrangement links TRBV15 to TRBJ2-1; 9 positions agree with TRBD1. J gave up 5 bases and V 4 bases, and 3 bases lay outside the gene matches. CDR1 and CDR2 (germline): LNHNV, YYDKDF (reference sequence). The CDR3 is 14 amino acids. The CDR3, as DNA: TGTGCCACCAGCAACGACAGGGGGGACAATGAGCAGTTCTTC. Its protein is CATSNDRGDNEQFF.

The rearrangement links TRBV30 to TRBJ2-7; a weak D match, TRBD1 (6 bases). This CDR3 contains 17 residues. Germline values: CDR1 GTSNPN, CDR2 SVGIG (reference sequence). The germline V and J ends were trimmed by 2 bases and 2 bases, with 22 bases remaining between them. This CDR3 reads CAWSRQETGYRAYEQYF. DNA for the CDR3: TGTGCCTGGAGTCGACAGGAAACCGGGTATAGGGCCTACGAGCAGTACTTC. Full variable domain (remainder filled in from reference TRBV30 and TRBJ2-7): SQTIHQWPATLVQPVGSPLSLECTVEGTSNPNLYWYRQAAGRGLQLLFYSVGIGQISSEVPQNLSASRPQDRQFILSSKKLLLSDSGFYLCAWSRQETGYRAYEQYFGPGTRLTVT.

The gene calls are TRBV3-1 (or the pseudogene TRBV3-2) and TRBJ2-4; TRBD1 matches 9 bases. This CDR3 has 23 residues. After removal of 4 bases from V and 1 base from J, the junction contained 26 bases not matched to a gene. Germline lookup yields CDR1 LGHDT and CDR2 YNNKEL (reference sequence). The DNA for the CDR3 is TGTGCCAGCAGCCCCGGGGCCGGACAGGGGCGCGTCCTTGACCCCCTCGCCAAAAACATTCAGTACTTC. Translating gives CASSPGAGQGRVLDPLAKNIQYF.

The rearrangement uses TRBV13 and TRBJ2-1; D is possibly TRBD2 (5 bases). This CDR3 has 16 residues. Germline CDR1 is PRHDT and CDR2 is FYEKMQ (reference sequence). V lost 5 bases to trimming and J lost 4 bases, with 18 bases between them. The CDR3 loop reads CASSPAVGVGYNEQFF. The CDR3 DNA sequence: TGTGCCAGCAGCCCAGCGGTGGGCGTGGGGTACAATGAGCAGTTCTTC.

Here the CDR3 reads CASSERGGGTNWSTDTQYF. The CDR3 coding sequence is TGTGCCAGCAGCGAAAGGGGGGGAGGGACGAATTGGAGCACAGATACGCAGTATTTT. The gene calls are TRBV2 and TRBJ2-3, with D perhaps TRBD2 (7 bases). The V end lost 6 bases, the J end lost 0 bases, and 25 bases lay between the germline ends. The CDR3 is made up of 19 amino acids. Germline assignment: CDR1 SNHLY and CDR2 FYNNEI.

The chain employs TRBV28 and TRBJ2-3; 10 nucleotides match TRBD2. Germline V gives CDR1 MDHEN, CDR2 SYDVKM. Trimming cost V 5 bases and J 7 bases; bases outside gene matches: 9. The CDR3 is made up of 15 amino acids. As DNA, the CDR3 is TGTGCCAGCAGTCTCCCGACTAGCGGGTTAAATACGCAGTATTTT. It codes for CASSLPTSGLNTQYF.

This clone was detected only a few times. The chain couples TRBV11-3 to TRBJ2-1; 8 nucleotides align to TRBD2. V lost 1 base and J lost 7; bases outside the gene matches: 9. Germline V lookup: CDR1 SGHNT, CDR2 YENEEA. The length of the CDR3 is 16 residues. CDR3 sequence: CASSLGGAGVSNEQFF. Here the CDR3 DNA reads TGTGCCAGCAGCTTAGGCGGAGCGGGAGTTTCGAATGAGCAGTTCTTC. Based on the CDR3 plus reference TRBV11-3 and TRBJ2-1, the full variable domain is EAGVVQSPRYKIIEKKQPVAFWCNPISGHNTLYWYLQNLGQGPELLIRYENEEAVDDSQLPKDRFSAERLKGVDSTLKIQPAELGDSAVYLCASSLGGAGVSNEQFFGPGTRLTVL.

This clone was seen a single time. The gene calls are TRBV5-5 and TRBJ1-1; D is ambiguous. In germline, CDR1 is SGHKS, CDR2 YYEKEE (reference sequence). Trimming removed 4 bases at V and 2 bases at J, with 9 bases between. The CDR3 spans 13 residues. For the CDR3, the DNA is TGTGCCAGCAGCCCCCCTCTTAACACTGAAGCTTTCTTT. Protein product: CASSPPLNTEAFF.

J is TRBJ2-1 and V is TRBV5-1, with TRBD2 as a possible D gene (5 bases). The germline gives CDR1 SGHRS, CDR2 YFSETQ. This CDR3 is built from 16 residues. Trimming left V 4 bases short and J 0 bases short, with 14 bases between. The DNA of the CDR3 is TGCGCCAGCAGCCCGGACCTAGCTAGCTCCTACAATGAGCAGTTCTTC. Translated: CASSPDLASSYNEQFF. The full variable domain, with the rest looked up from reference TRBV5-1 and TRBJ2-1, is KAGVTQTPRYLIKTRGQQVTLSCSPISGHRSVSWYQQTPGQGLQFLFEYFSETQRNKGNFPGRFSGRQFSNSRSEMNVSTLELGDSALYLCASSPDLASSYNEQFFGPGTRLTVL.

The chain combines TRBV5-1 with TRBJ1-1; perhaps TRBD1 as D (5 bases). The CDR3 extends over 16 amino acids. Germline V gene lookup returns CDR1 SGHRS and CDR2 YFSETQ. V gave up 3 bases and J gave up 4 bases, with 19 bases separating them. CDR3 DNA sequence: TGCGCCAGCAGCTGGGGAGGGGATTTAGGGGCCACTGAAGCTTTCTTT. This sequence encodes CASSWGGDLGATEAFF.

The CDR3 DNA reads TGTGCCAGCAGCATTACAGGGAACGGGGAGCTGTTTTTT. Residues: CASSITGNGELFF. This rearrangement joins TRBV9 to TRBJ2-2, with a possible D match to TRBD1 (6 bases). The CDR3 extends over 13 amino acids. V gave up 4 bases and J gave up 7 bases, with 11 bases separating them. The germline CDR1 and CDR2 sequences are SGDLS and YYNGEE.

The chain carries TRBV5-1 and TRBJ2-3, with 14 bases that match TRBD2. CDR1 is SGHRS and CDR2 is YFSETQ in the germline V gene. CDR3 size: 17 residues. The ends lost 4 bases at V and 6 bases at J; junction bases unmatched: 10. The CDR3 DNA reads TGCGCCAGCAGCCCAACCGGGACTAGCGGGGGTACGGATACGCAGTATTTT. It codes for CASSPTGTSGGTDTQYF.

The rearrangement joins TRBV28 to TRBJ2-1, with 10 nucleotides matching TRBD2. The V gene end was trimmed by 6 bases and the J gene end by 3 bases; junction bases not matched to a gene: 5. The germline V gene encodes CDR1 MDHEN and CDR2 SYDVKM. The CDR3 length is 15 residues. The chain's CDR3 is CASRPGTSDYNEQFF. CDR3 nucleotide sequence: TGTGCCAGCAGGCCCGGGACTAGCGACTACAATGAGCAGTTCTTC.

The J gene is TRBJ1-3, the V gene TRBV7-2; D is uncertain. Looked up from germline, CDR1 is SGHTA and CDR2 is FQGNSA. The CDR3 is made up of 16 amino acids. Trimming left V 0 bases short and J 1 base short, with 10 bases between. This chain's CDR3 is CASSLALRGSGNTIYF. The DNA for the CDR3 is TGTGCCAGCAGCTTAGCTTTGCGGGGTTCTGGAAACACCATATATTTT.

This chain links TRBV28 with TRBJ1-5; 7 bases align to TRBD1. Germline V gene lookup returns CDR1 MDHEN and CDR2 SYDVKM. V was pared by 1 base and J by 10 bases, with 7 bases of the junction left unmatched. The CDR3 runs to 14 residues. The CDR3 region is CASSLFTGEKPQHF. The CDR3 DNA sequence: TGTGCCAGCAGTTTATTTACAGGGGAAAAACCCCAGCATTTT.

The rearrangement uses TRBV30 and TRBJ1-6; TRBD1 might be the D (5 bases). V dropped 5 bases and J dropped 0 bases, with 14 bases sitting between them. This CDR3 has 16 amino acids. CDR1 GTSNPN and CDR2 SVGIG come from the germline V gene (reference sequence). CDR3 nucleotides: TGTGCCTGGGACCGGGGGTTTAGCTCCTATAATTCACCCCTCCACTTT. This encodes CAWDRGFSSYNSPLHF. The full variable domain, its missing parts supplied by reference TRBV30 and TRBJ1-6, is SQTIHQWPATLVQPVGSPLSLECTVEGTSNPNLYWYRQAAGRGLQLLFYSVGIGQISSEVPQNLSASRPQDRQFILSSKKLLLSDSGFYLCAWDRGFSSYNSPLHFGNGTRLTVT.